This T cell receptor (beta chain) was identified in a study of response to subunit inactivated influenza vaccine. This clonotype was counted only a few times. The antigen is unknown. V was trimmed by 5 bases and J by 4 bases, leaving 12 bases between them. The CDR3 is 13 residues long. Germline CDR1 reads SEHNR; CDR2 reads FQNEAQ (reference sequence). Study results and caveats: The study's authors posited that every seasonal influenza vaccination enlists few new T cells.

TCRdb passed the RT-PCR reads through MiXCR, listing each CDR3 protein once. The sample includes some 800,000 distinct CDR3 sequences, about 20% of them seen just once. Sequencing used PBMCs from blood, obtained roughly 5 days after vaccination. The source of this sequence is a man aged 45 to 65 who received an inactivated influenza vaccine. This chain connects TRBV7-9 to TRBJ2-7; unclear D gene. The CDR3 is CASSVDVKYEQYF. The CDR3 DNA reads as TGTGCCAGCAGCGTGGACGTAAAGTACGAGCAGTACTTC.